A single TCR beta chain is shown here with its context. The data originate from a study of blood T cells in healthy people across ages. A sample-barcoded 5' primer and a J-beta primer mix were used in a second PCR of roughly 7 to 12 cycles. TCRdb reprocessed the 5' RACE reads via MiXCR and lists one record per CDR3 protein. The sample carries about 1.8 million distinct CDR3 sequences, roughly 49% recorded once. Germline V gene lookup returns CDR1 DFQATT and CDR2 SNEGSKA (reference sequence). The CDR3 extends over 13 amino acids. Trimming left V 5 bases short and J 0 bases short, with 8 bases between. The rearrangement uses TRBV20-1 and TRBJ1-3; no clear D gene. Sequenced material: blood. This clonotype was obtained from a woman aged 40 to 50 in good health. CDR3 in DNA: TGCAGTGCTTGGACGGACTCTGGAAACACCATATATTTT. Protein sequence: CSAWTDSGNTIYF.